The rows below give T cell receptor beta chains drawn from one sample of a study of T cells after posttransplantation cyclophosphamide. Only in-frame clones appear in the TCRdb table, and some are missing; sequencing was by immunoSEQ multiplex PCR. The data contain 19,000 or so clones, roughly 98% of them seen just once; the ten biggest clones take up about 0.14%. Sequenced: naive CD8+ T cells sorted from PBMCs. These receptors all come from a man aged 40-50 years in good health, CMV-negative, and a related stem cell transplant donor. Each CDR3 is given with its conserved first and last residue. D genes are given only for firm matches. Only some rows state a clone size, as once, few, many or a class for expanded clones.

D gene: TRBD2; clone size: once; V gene: TRBV14; J gene: TRBJ2-7; CDR3 protein: CASSQAGGIYSYEQYF; CDR3 DNA: TGTGCCAGCAGCCAAGCGGGGGGGATTTACTCCTACGAGCAGTACTTC
D gene: TRBD1; clone size: -; V gene: TRBV27; J gene: TRBJ1-3; CDR3 protein: CASSLGQGVGNTIYF; CDR3 DNA: TGTGCCAGCAGTTTAGGCCAGGGGGTTGGAAACACCATATATTTT
D gene: TRBD1; clone size: -; V gene: TRBV28; J gene: TRBJ1-2; CDR3 protein: CASNLRGTGGYGYTF; CDR3 DNA: TGTGCCAGCAACCTCAGGGGGACAGGGGGTTATGGCTACACCTTC
D gene: -; clone size: once; V gene: TRBV28; J gene: TRBJ1-3; CDR3 protein: CASSLGRFGNTIYF; CDR3 DNA: TGTGCCAGCAGTTTGGGGCGCTTTGGAAACACCATATATTTT
D gene: -; clone size: -; V gene: TRBV28; J gene: TRBJ2-7; CDR3 protein: CASSLSPGLYEQYF; CDR3 DNA: TGTGCCAGCAGTTTATCGCCGGGACTCTACGAGCAGTACTTC
D gene: -; clone size: -; V gene: TRBV14; J gene: TRBJ2-7; CDR3 protein: CASSQGFPGEQYF; CDR3 DNA: TGTGCCAGCAGCCAAGGGTTTCCGGGAGAGCAGTACTTC
D gene: TRBD2; clone size: -; V gene: TRBV4-1; J gene: TRBJ2-1; CDR3 protein: CASSFRREREIDNEQFF; CDR3 DNA: TGCGCCAGCAGCTTCCGCAGGGAGCGGGAGATCGACAATGAGCAGTTCTTC
D gene: TRBD1; clone size: once; V gene: TRBV13; J gene: TRBJ2-1; CDR3 protein: CASTGTGLNEQFF; CDR3 DNA: TGTGCCAGCACCGGGACAGGGCTGAATGAGCAGTTCTTC
D gene: TRBD1; clone size: -; V gene: TRBV11-2; J gene: TRBJ2-2; CDR3 protein: CASSFTGTGGTGELFF; CDR3 DNA: TGTGCCAGCAGCTTCACCGGGACAGGGGGCACCGGGGAGCTGTTTTTT
D gene: TRBD1; clone size: -; V gene: TRBV5-4; J gene: TRBJ1-4; CDR3 protein: CASSLYRGSEKLFF; CDR3 DNA: TGTGCCAGCAGCTTGTACAGGGGGAGTGAAAAACTGTTTTTT
D gene: -; clone size: -; V gene: TRBV6-1; J gene: TRBJ1-1; CDR3 protein: CASSQQPMDTEAFF; CDR3 DNA: TGTGCCAGCAGTCAACAGCCTATGGACACTGAAGCTTTCTTT
D gene: -; clone size: -; V gene: TRBV2; J gene: TRBJ2-4; CDR3 protein: CASSEAIVAKNIQYF; CDR3 DNA: TGTGCCAGCAGTGAAGCGATAGTAGCCAAAAACATTCAGTACTTC
D gene: -; clone size: few; V gene: TRBV7-9; J gene: TRBJ2-7; CDR3 protein: CASSLGGHEQYF; CDR3 DNA: TGTGCCAGCAGCTTAGGGGGCCACGAGCAGTACTTC
D gene: -; clone size: -; V gene: TRBV7-2; J gene: TRBJ2-1; CDR3 protein: CASSATGSYNEQFF; CDR3 DNA: TGTGCCAGCAGCGCCACAGGGTCCTACAATGAGCAGTTCTTC
D gene: -; clone size: once; V gene: TRBV4-3; J gene: TRBJ2-7; CDR3 protein: CASSPGFGYEQYF; CDR3 DNA: TGCGCCAGCAGCCCAGGGTTTGGGTACGAGCAGTACTTC
D gene: TRBD2; clone size: -; V gene: TRBV9; J gene: TRBJ2-2; CDR3 protein: CASSPREGTGELFF; CDR3 DNA: TGTGCCAGCAGCCCCCGGGAGGGCACCGGGGAGCTGTTTTTT
D gene: -; clone size: -; V gene: TRBV4-2; J gene: TRBJ2-1; CDR3 protein: CASSQDSTSSSSYNEQFF; CDR3 DNA: TGTGCCAGCAGCCAAGACTCCACCTCCTCGAGCTCCTACAATGAGCAGTTCTTC
D gene: -; clone size: once; V gene: TRBV7-3; J gene: TRBJ2-3; CDR3 protein: CASSPSGSRATDTQYF; CDR3 DNA: TGTGCCAGCAGCCCTTCTGGTAGCAGAGCTACAGATACGCAGTATTTT
D gene: -; clone size: -; V gene: TRBV10-3; J gene: TRBJ1-2; CDR3 protein: CAISESDPGGGYGYTF; CDR3 DNA: TGTGCCATCAGTGAGTCCGATCCGGGGGGCGGGTATGGCTACACCTTC
D gene: TRBD1; clone size: -; V gene: TRBV25-1; J gene: TRBJ1-2; CDR3 protein: CASRSGTDSYFF; CDR3 DNA: TGTGCCAGCAGATCCGGGACAGATAGCTACTTCTTC
D gene: -; clone size: -; V gene: TRBV9; J gene: TRBJ2-7; CDR3 protein: CASSVSDGAYEQYF; CDR3 DNA: TGTGCCAGCAGCGTTAGTGACGGAGCCTACGAGCAGTACTTC
D gene: -; clone size: -; V gene: TRBV7-6; J gene: TRBJ2-2; CDR3 protein: CASSLSATGTGELFF; CDR3 DNA: TGTGCCAGCAGCTTATCCGCAACGGGCACCGGGGAGCTGTTTTTT
D gene: -; clone size: -; V gene: TRBV5-6; J gene: TRBJ1-2; CDR3 protein: CASSLRTEYGYTF; CDR3 DNA: TGTGCCAGCAGCCTAAGGACAGAATATGGCTACACCTTC
D gene: -; clone size: -; V gene: TRBV27; J gene: TRBJ2-1; CDR3 protein: CASSLSDSNNEQFF; CDR3 DNA: TGTGCCAGCAGTTTATCAGACTCTAACAATGAGCAGTTCTTC
D gene: TRBD2; clone size: -; V gene: TRBV7-9; J gene: TRBJ2-1; CDR3 protein: CASSPILAGPYNEQFF; CDR3 DNA: TGTGCCAGCAGCCCTATACTAGCGGGACCTTACAATGAGCAGTTCTTC
D gene: TRBD2; clone size: once; V gene: TRBV19; J gene: TRBJ2-1; CDR3 protein: CASSVLAGMGNEQFF; CDR3 DNA: TGTGCCAGTAGTGTACTAGCGGGAATGGGAAATGAGCAGTTCTTC
D gene: TRBD2; clone size: -; V gene: TRBV4-1; J gene: TRBJ2-3; CDR3 protein: CASSQETGTSLADTQYF; CDR3 DNA: TGCGCCAGCAGCCAAGAGACCGGGACTAGTTTAGCAGATACGCAGTATTTT
D gene: TRBD2; clone size: -; V gene: TRBV5-4; J gene: TRBJ2-1; CDR3 protein: CASSTGLAGVVNNEQFF; CDR3 DNA: TGTGCCAGCAGCACAGGACTAGCGGGAGTGGTCAACAATGAGCAGTTCTTC
D gene: -; clone size: -; V gene: TRBV6-1; J gene: TRBJ1-2; CDR3 protein: CATVGGDYGYTF; CDR3 DNA: TGTGCCACCGTCGGCGGCGACTATGGCTACACCTTC
D gene: TRBD2; clone size: -; V gene: TRBV10-3; J gene: TRBJ2-1; CDR3 protein: CAISESGLARYEQFF; CDR3 DNA: TGTGCCATCAGTGAGTCGGGACTAGCGCGGTATGAGCAGTTCTTC